The TCR beta chain described here comes from a study of T cells in localized non-small cell lung cancer (dated by TCRdb to between 2020 and 2021). Regarding the study in general: The study examined T cell repertoires in 200 to 300 patients with early-stage NSCLC and compared tumors with uninvolved tumor-adjacent lungs. The cohort consisted of 236 treatment-naive NSCLC patients whose localized lung tumors had been resected. Of the NSCLC patients, roughly 130 were male and around 99 were female, and the mean age was about 69 years. Here is what the overall study found, with its caveats: Since the design was exploratory, TCR variables were selected using unadjusted p-values with no false-discovery rate correction. Because multi-region tumor sequencing was not done, intratumor heterogeneity could not be ruled out. Uninvolved tumor-adjacent lung showed the highest T cell clonality, higher than tumor, which suggests more focused antigenic responses in the adjacent lung. A median of about 53 of the top 100 tumor clones were detected in paired uninvolved adjacent lung, and some 28 of these tumor clones were also found among the top 100 clones of the paired uninvolved adjacent lung. Longer overall survival was associated with higher blood T cell density, whereas shorter survival was associated with higher adjacent-lung clonality.

The germline V gene (reference sequence) sets CDR1 to LNHDA and CDR2 to SQIVND. V is shortened by 7 bases, J by 6 bases, and the region joining them spans 33 bases. The CDR3 sequence holds 19 residues, the cysteine and phenylalanine included. This entry keeps only the CDR3 DNA: 57 bases, framed from base 1. As to this clone: No cognate antigen has been identified for it. No base quality information exists; no much larger clone differs at one position.

At diagnosis, peripheral blood, uninvolved tumor-adjacent lung and tumor were collected and stored as a combination of fresh-frozen and FFPE material. For TCR repertoire profiling, blood samples were analyzed as peripheral blood mononuclear cells. TCR beta CDR3 regions were sequenced from DNA using the immunoSEQ Assay. Per the authors' processing: To compute T cell density, TCR beta template counts were normalized to usable DNA, which was estimated by amplifying housekeeping genes. Using the preseqR package, richness was estimated by extrapolating to 120,000 templates for tissue samples and 400,000 templates for PBMC samples. Clonality was taken to be one minus Pielou's evenness. Differential abundance testing on productive amino-acid clonotypes, with a minimum total count of 5 and an alpha of 0.1, was used to identify tissue-enriched TCRs. Repertoire overlap between compartments was quantified with the Jaccard Index and Morisita Overlap Index. TCR beta CDR3s were clustered by GLIPH together with public tetramer-defined viral CDR3s, and at least three viral sequences plus V-gene enrichment were required for viral motifs. Entries here come from immuneACCESS through TCRdb and include only in-frame sequences with V and J called. Some clones fail to appear in such tables; in the studies checked, an unresolved V gene covers under half of the shortfall, and the cause of the remainder is unknown. V, J and clone size reflect that table, while D and trimming were determined from the DNA. This sample holds fewer than 100,000 clones; about 87% were observed only once. In total, the top ten clones hold about 15% of the sample.

The receptor comes from a man aged 35 to 69 with stage I squamous cell lung carcinoma. Recombination joined TRBV19 with TRBJ1-2, and perhaps TRBD1 as D gene, on 6 matching bases. The sample consisted of peripheral blood, taken before any cancer treatment. The bases read TGTGCCAGTACCCCATATGAGGGCAGGGGAGGTAGCAGTCTTCATGGCTACACCTTC. Translated, it gives CASTPYEGRGGSSLHGYTF.